This paragraph reports one T cell receptor (beta chain). The assay was immunoSEQ multiplex PCR, and TCRdb's table has in-frame clones only and misses some. The sample includes some 250,000 clones, over 85% of them seen just once. This CDR3 contains 14 residues. The ends were cut back, 4 bases at V and 6 bases at J, with 16 bases in the middle. The germline gives CDR1 SGHDT, CDR2 YYEEEE. This sample is part of a study of blood T cell repertoires in COVID-19. Study-wide context: Sites across the United States, Italy and Spain contributed samples from acute and convalescent COVID-19. Sample material is recorded as cDNA or gDNA derived from T cells, B-cell-depleted T cells, or PBMCs.

The sample consisted of PBMCs or T cells enriched from blood (not recorded which). This clonotype originated in a woman in her thirties with acute COVID-19. This chain uses TRBV5-6 with TRBJ1-2; weak D call: TRBD1 (6 bases). CDR3 sequence (DNA): TGTGCCAGCAGCCCCGGACAGATCCGCCATGGCTACACCTTC. Its protein product is CASSPGQIRHGYTF.